This TCR beta chain is drawn from a study of blood T cell repertoires in COVID-19. Study in general: Collection of acute and convalescent COVID-19 samples took place in the United States, Italy and Spain. In each case, the material was cDNA or gDNA derived from T cells, B-cell-depleted T cells, or PBMCs.

CDR3 length: 15 residues. The germline V gene has CDR1 SGHTA and CDR2 FQGNSA. Trimming took 2 bases from V and 7 from J, leaving 17 bases between them. In the original processing: Cell counts per sample came from amplifying reference gene primers. Measured with immunoSEQ multiplex PCR; TCRdb has only the in-frame clones, and not every one. That table is the source of V, J and clone size, and D and trimming were worked out from the DNA. The table lists approximately 90,000 clones, 85% to 90% of them singletons. This chain connects TRBV7-2 to TRBJ1-2; D is uncertain. This receptor was obtained from a man aged 55 to 70 with acute or convalescent COVID-19. The sample consisted of peripheral blood. The DNA of the CDR3 is TGTGCCAGCAGCTTACCCGCGGGCCGAAGAGGTGGCTACACCTTC. As protein: CASSLPAGRRGGYTF.